This T cell receptor beta chain was profiled in a study of radiotherapy plus CTLA-4 blockade in lung cancer. Comment on this clone: Its target is unknown.

Chemo-refractory metastatic non-small-cell lung cancer patients underwent focal radiation alongside CTLA-4 blockade with ipilimumab. J lost 4 bases, V lost 5 bases, and 10 bases had no gene match. The CDR3 loop spans 16 amino acids. Germline V gives CDR1 SGHDN, CDR2 FVKESK. Measured with immunoSEQ multiplex PCR; TCRdb has only the in-frame clones, and not every one. The sample holds about 97,000 clones, 60% to 75% seen once. Study-wide results and limits: Early blood T cell clone changes and increased post-radiation serum interferon-beta were reportedly the strongest response predictors.

The chain combines TRBV14 with TRBJ2-1; 8 bases align to TRBD2. This specimen consisted of peripheral blood, obtained from a patient treated with radiotherapy plus ipilimumab. The TCR sequence derives from a human donor with non-small cell lung cancer who had a partial response to radiotherapy plus ipilimumab. Some clones in this sample may be carry-over from other donors' samples. The CDR3 loop is CASSTSGGATYNEQFF. The CDR3 DNA reads as TGTGCCAGCAGCACCTCGGGGGGGGCCACATACAATGAGCAGTTCTTC. Drawing the rest from reference TRBV14 and TRBJ2-1, the complete variable domain is EAGVTQFPSHSVIEKGQTVTLRCDPISGHDNLYWYRRVMGKEIKFLLHFVKESKQDESGMPNNRFLAERTGGTYSTLKVQPAELEDSGVYFCASSTSGGATYNEQFFGPGTRLTVL.